The TCR beta chain described here comes from a study of control samples from healthy donors and cancer patients. Germline CDR1 reads DFQATT; CDR2 reads SNEGSKA (reference sequence). V was shortened by 3 bases and J by 7 bases, with 12 bases between the two germline ends. This CDR3 is 12 amino acids long. This table comes from immunoSEQ multiplex PCR, and its TCRdb copy is limited to in-frame clones, with some not included. This table has tens of thousands of clones, approximately 90% appearing once. Sequenced input: PBMCs. The chain carries TRBV20-1 and TRBJ1-1, with D unclear. The clonotype was recovered from a man aged 25 to 40 with colorectal cancer. The CDR3 loop reads CSASTAGDEAFF. In nucleotides, the CDR3 is TGCAGTGCTAGTACAGCCGGGGATGAAGCTTTCTTT.